This paragraph reports one T cell receptor beta chain. Its antigen is as yet unknown. The repertoire was sequenced with immunoSEQ multiplex PCR; TCRdb's copy has only in-frame clones and lacks some. The sample has approximately 980,000 clones, around three quarters seen once; the top ten hold about 1.5%. Adults of Caucasian background living in Nashville, Tennessee made up all donors. From CD4+ cells came CD45RA+ naive and CD45RA-negative memory subsets. The data stem from a study of shared clonotypes between healthy human individuals. Notes on the study in general: Naive CD4 clonotype sharing across several donors was 5% to 6%.

Germline V gene lookup returns CDR1 LGHNT and CDR2 FRNRAP. The CDR3 is 11 amino acids. V shed 4 bases and J shed 6 bases, with 3 bases lying between them. The V and J genes are TRBV12-5 and TRBJ2-2, with unresolved D. The specimen was memory CD4+ T cells sorted from blood. Subset described: CD45RA-negative fraction. The TCR sequence derives from a man aged 18 to 35 in good health. DNA of the CDR3: TGTGCTAGTGGTTCGCCCGGGGAGCTGTTTTTT. Its protein product is CASGSPGELFF. Using reference TRBV12-5 and TRBJ2-2 for the parts outside the CDR3, the full variable domain is DARVTQTPRHKVTEMGQEVTMRCQPILGHNTVFWYRQTMMQGLELLAYFRNRAPLDDSGMPKDRFSAEMPDATLATLKIQPSEPRDSAVYFCASGSPGELFFGEGSRLTVL.